The T cell receptor beta chain described here comes from a study of T cell changes during pregnancy in multiple sclerosis. This table comes from immunoSEQ multiplex PCR, and its TCRdb copy is limited to in-frame clones, with some not included. The sample lists roughly 72,000 clones, around nine tenths occurring once. J gave up 2 bases and V 6 bases, and 6 bases lay outside the gene matches. The CDR3 totals 14 residues. Germline V gives CDR1 MNHNS, CDR2 SASEGT. This TCR came from a female donor with multiple sclerosis, enrolled in a pregnancy study. The source was CD4+ T cells from peripheral blood mononuclear cells, collected before pregnancy. The gene calls are TRBV6-1 and TRBJ1-2, with 7 bases aligning to TRBD1. CDR3 residues: CASRTGEDNYGYTF. The CDR3 nucleotides are TGTGCCAGCAGAACAGGGGAGGACAACTATGGCTACACCTTC.